Listed below are T cell receptor beta chains from one sample, sequenced in a study of blood T cells in healthy people across ages. MiXCR, applied by TCRdb to the 5' RACE reads, yields one record per CDR3 protein. The sample yields approximately 830,000 distinct CDR3 sequences, approximately 67% seen once. Sequencing used blood. These TCRs come from a man younger than 40 in good health. Both conserved end residues are part of each CDR3. D genes are given only for firm matches. Where a row states a size, it is once, few, many or the class of an expanded clone; other rows omit it.

d_gene: TRBD2
v_gene: TRBV2
j_gene: TRBJ2-3
abundance: -
CDR3aa: CASSESSGVGFGTDTQYF
CDR3nt: TGTGCCAGCAGTGAATCTAGCGGGGTAGGTTTTGGCACAGATACGCAGTATTTT

d_gene: -
v_gene: TRBV20-1
j_gene: TRBJ1-1
abundance: -
CDR3aa: CSAPTVSNTEAFF
CDR3nt: TGCAGTGCTCCGACAGTCTCGAACACTGAAGCTTTCTTT

d_gene: -
v_gene: TRBV4-2
j_gene: TRBJ2-1
abundance: -
CDR3aa: CASRAGTLVHGEQFF
CDR3nt: TGTGCCAGCAGGGCTGGGACCCTGGTCCATGGTGAGCAGTTCTTC

d_gene: -
v_gene: TRBV29-1
j_gene: TRBJ2-1
abundance: few
CDR3aa: CSVDGQGGNEQFF
CDR3nt: TGCAGCGTTGACGGCCAGGGTGGCAATGAGCAGTTCTTC

d_gene: -
v_gene: TRBV11-2
j_gene: TRBJ2-1
abundance: -
CDR3aa: CASSLDLNSYNEQFF
CDR3nt: TGTGCCAGCAGCTTAGATTTAAACTCCTACAATGAGCAGTTCTTC

d_gene: -
v_gene: TRBV5-5
j_gene: TRBJ1-5
abundance: -
CDR3aa: CASSSHRAGNQPQHF
CDR3nt: TGTGCCAGCAGCTCTCACCGGGCAGGCAATCAGCCCCAGCATTTT

d_gene: -
v_gene: TRBV20-1
j_gene: TRBJ1-6
abundance: few
CDR3aa: CSAPRPNSPLHF
CDR3nt: TGCAGTGCTCCCCGTCCTAATTCACCCCTCCACTTT

d_gene: -
v_gene: TRBV12-3/TRBV12-4
j_gene: TRBJ1-6
abundance: -
CDR3aa: CASRQTGNSPLHF
CDR3nt: TGTGCCAGCAGGCAGACAGGCAATTCACCCCTCCACTTT

d_gene: TRBD1
v_gene: TRBV9
j_gene: TRBJ2-7
abundance: -
CDR3aa: CASSPQPRDRGSEQYF
CDR3nt: TGTGCCAGCAGCCCTCAGCCCCGGGACAGGGGGAGCGAGCAGTACTTC

d_gene: TRBD1
v_gene: TRBV10-3
j_gene: TRBJ2-6
abundance: -
CDR3aa: CAISEGTGVSGANVLTF
CDR3nt: TGTGCCATCAGTGAGGGGACAGGCGTCTCTGGGGCCAACGTCCTGACTTTC

d_gene: -
v_gene: TRBV9
j_gene: TRBJ2-5
abundance: -
CDR3aa: CASSGGVGDQETQYF
CDR3nt: TGTGCCAGCAGCGGAGGAGTCGGGGATCAAGAGACCCAGTACTTC

d_gene: -
v_gene: TRBV28
j_gene: TRBJ1-6
abundance: -
CDR3aa: CASSLGKIRLHF
CDR3nt: TGTGCCAGCAGTTTGGGAAAGATTCGTCTCCACTTT

d_gene: TRBD2
v_gene: TRBV4-3
j_gene: TRBJ2-1
abundance: -
CDR3aa: CASSVQPSGTLNNEQFF
CDR3nt: TGCGCCAGCAGCGTCCAACCCAGCGGGACGCTTAACAATGAGCAGTTCTTC

d_gene: TRBD1
v_gene: TRBV2
j_gene: TRBJ1-1
abundance: -
CDR3aa: CASRTGEGGTEAFF
CDR3nt: TGTGCCAGCAGAACAGGGGAAGGGGGCACTGAAGCTTTCTTT

d_gene: TRBD2
v_gene: TRBV2
j_gene: TRBJ2-7
abundance: -
CDR3aa: CASSEPGLGSYEQYF
CDR3nt: TGTGCCAGCAGTGAACCGGGACTAGGGTCCTACGAGCAGTACTTC

d_gene: -
v_gene: TRBV10-3
j_gene: TRBJ2-5
abundance: -
CDR3aa: CAITSQGGAQETQYF
CDR3nt: TGTGCCATCACTTCGCAGGGGGGGGCCCAAGAGACCCAGTACTTC

d_gene: TRBD2
v_gene: TRBV7-2
j_gene: TRBJ2-7
abundance: -
CDR3aa: CASSGGLAGPYEQYF
CDR3nt: TGTGCCAGCAGCGGAGGACTAGCGGGGCCCTACGAGCAGTACTTC

d_gene: -
v_gene: TRBV5-1
j_gene: TRBJ1-5
abundance: -
CDR3aa: CASSIRLYSNQPQHF
CDR3nt: TGCGCCAGCAGCATACGCCTTTATAGCAATCAGCCCCAGCATTTT

d_gene: TRBD2
v_gene: TRBV5-1
j_gene: TRBJ2-3
abundance: -
CDR3aa: CASSQGTSGDARTQYF
CDR3nt: TGCGCCAGCAGCCAAGGGACTAGCGGGGACGCCCGTACGCAGTATTTT

d_gene: -
v_gene: TRBV15
j_gene: TRBJ2-3
abundance: few
CDR3aa: CATSRVQEIDTQYF
CDR3nt: TGTGCCACCAGCAGAGTTCAGGAAATTGATACGCAGTATTTT

d_gene: -
v_gene: TRBV5-1
j_gene: TRBJ2-7
abundance: -
CDR3aa: CASSFEVPTYEQYF
CDR3nt: TGCGCCAGCAGCTTTGAGGTCCCAACCTACGAGCAGTACTTC

d_gene: -
v_gene: TRBV12-3/TRBV12-4
j_gene: TRBJ2-7
abundance: few
CDR3aa: CASSSQYEQYF
CDR3nt: TGTGCCAGCAGTTCGCAGTACGAGCAGTACTTC